These T cell receptor beta chains were read from a single sample in a study of PD-L1 blockade in urothelial cancer. Profiled with immunoSEQ multiplex PCR; TCRdb holds only in-frame clones, not every one. The profile shows some 87,000 clones, around 87% of them singletons. The sample was PBMCs, taken around atezolizumab (anti-PD-L1) treatment. The receptor source for this set is a man in his sixties with urothelial cancer. CDR3s include the opening cysteine and the closing phenylalanine or tryptophan. D genes are given only for firm matches. Clone size appears in some rows only: once, few, many, or a class for an expanded clone.

clone_size	v_call	j_call	d_call	cdr3_aa	cdr3_nt
.	TRBV7-6	TRBJ2-7	.	CASSLAHPGNYEQYF	TGTGCCAGCAGCTTAGCCCATCCCGGGAACTACGAGCAGTACTTC
.	TRBV5-1	TRBJ2-7	.	CASSFQTSSYEQYF	TGCGCCAGCAGCTTTCAGACTAGCTCCTACGAGCAGTACTTC
few	TRBV18	TRBJ1-2	TRBD1	CASSPFGTENGYTF	TGTGCCAGCTCACCTTTCGGGACAGAAAACGGCTACACCTTC
.	TRBV10-1	TRBJ2-1	TRBD2	CASSRGGLVPYNEQFF	TGCGCCAGCAGTCGGGGAGGACTAGTGCCGTACAATGAGCAGTTCTTC
.	TRBV5-4	TRBJ1-2	.	CASSEQPTGGYTF	TGTGCCAGCAGCGAGCAACCAACGGGTGGCTACACCTTC
.	TRBV4-1	TRBJ1-2	.	CASSQDGVPGDGYTF	TGCGCCAGCAGCCAAGACGGGGTCCCAGGGGATGGCTACACCTTC
.	TRBV18	TRBJ2-3	TRBD2	CASSPRSGGSTDTQYF	TGTGCCAGCTCACCTCGAAGCGGGGGGAGCACAGATACGCAGTATTTT
.	TRBV19	TRBJ2-5	.	CASSSQGETQYF	TGTGCCAGTAGTAGCCAGGGCGAGACCCAGTACTTC
.	TRBV9	TRBJ2-3	TRBD1	CASSDGTGDFTDTQYF	TGTGCCAGCAGCGACGGGACAGGGGATTTCACAGATACGCAGTATTTT
.	TRBV6-5	TRBJ1-1	TRBD1	CASSGQGKGEAFF	TGTGCCAGCAGCGGACAGGGGAAAGGTGAAGCTTTCTTT
.	TRBV7-8	TRBJ1-5	.	CASSLGQGNNQPQHF	TGTGCCAGCAGCTTAGGGCAGGGGAACAATCAGCCCCAGCATTTT
few	TRBV7-2	TRBJ1-1	.	CASSLWAGKGTEAFF	TGTGCCAGCAGCTTATGGGCGGGAAAGGGAACTGAAGCTTTCTTT
once	TRBV5-8	TRBJ2-2	.	CASSLLRDSSNTGELFF	TGTGCCAGCAGCTTATTGCGAGACAGCTCGAACACCGGGGAGCTGTTTTTT
.	TRBV19	TRBJ1-2	TRBD1	CASSFPRDSRTYGYTF	TGTGCCAGTAGTTTTCCCCGGGACAGCCGAACGTATGGCTACACCTTC
.	TRBV15	TRBJ1-5	TRBD1	CATSRGDRGSNQPQHF	TGTGCCACCAGCAGAGGGGACAGGGGGTCCAATCAGCCCCAGCATTTT